This T cell receptor (beta chain) comes out of a study of human T cells and chemical hapten exposure (TCRdb year 2021). Context from the whole study: For sensitization, 2% DPC in acetone was applied to a roughly 2 cm by roughly 2 cm area of upper inner arm skin. Throughout the study period of 20 to 25 weeks, patients also received therapeutic DPC doses to the scalp every week. Patch tests used Finn chambers with 0.01% DPC on the upper back, scored after 6 days by International Contact Dermatitis Research Group standards. Alopecia areata with under or over 50% scalp involvement, alopecia totalis and alopecia universalis were represented in the patient cohort, which was mostly female. The libraries were sequenced as a pool, and the TCR yield per sample differed mostly because of small variations in library volumes within the pool. The study tracked peripheral blood TCR repertoire changes in vivo during primary and secondary sensitization to the hapten diphenylcyclopropenone (DPC) in alopecia patients. Blood samples were taken from patients before sensitization (week 0) and then at 2, 6 and about 24 weeks after DPC sensitization. For TCR sequencing, blood came from about 28 alopecia patients at anywhere from one to four time points (pre-sensitization, 2, 6 and 24 weeks).

V loses 0 bases of germline sequence and J loses 5 bases, and the interval between the two ends is 8 bases. Counted from cysteine to phenylalanine, this CDR3 has 14 amino acids. Only the CDR3 DNA stays, 42 bases, in frame from base 1. This clonotype was counted ten times or more. This receptor's antigen is unknown. Per-base qualities were not stored, and no clone one base away is much larger. Study-level results and caveats: Repeated subsampling changed both the strength of the expansion versus patch-test correlation and the threshold at which the correlation became significant. Patch test score was positively correlated with the number of PT1 expanded TCRs, with significance at thresholds 8, 16 and 32 but not at 4. Because every patient had alopecia, a presumed autoimmune disease, the patients' immune response might differ from that of healthy individuals. Compared with pre-sensitization or healthy control sets, expanded TCRs formed significantly more large CDR3 similarity clusters, which is consistent with antigen-driven responses. No change with DPC sensitization was found in the number of TCRs above 1 in 1000 frequency, and no evidence of global repertoire structure alterations was found.

Libraries were constructed by RACE. Reads for this sample came from a NextSeq 500. During library preparation, unique molecular identifiers were attached to individual cDNA molecules so that TCRs could be counted quantitatively and reproducibly. From each blood RNA sample, both TCR alpha and TCR beta chains were sequenced. On the study's bioinformatics: A median of around 100,000 TCRs per sample was observed, with a range of about 20,000 to 700,000. The Decombinator software suite was used to annotate the V, J and CDR3 of the TCR reads. To make PS versus PT1 abundance plots, every sample was subsampled to the same number of TCRs (28,000). TCRs were defined as expanded if absent before sensitization and observed at least eight times at the 2-week time point. Using fastp at Q25 and MiXCR, TCRdb reprocessed the public reads and kept productive beta chains. All rows with the same CDR3 protein become a single entry with the most common DNA and genes. V and J calls and clone size were set by TCRdb, not the authors. A total of 350,000 or so distinct CDR3 sequences appear in this sample, around 7% of them only once. The ten largest clones capture 8.4% of the sample.

The time point label, read with the paper, signifies: patch test 1, 2 weeks after DPC sensitization. The meaning of the sample's treatment or condition label: therapeutic diphenylcyclopropenone sensitization with weekly scalp DPC. Blood at each patch-test visit was drawn before the patch test was applied. Eligible patients were aged 18 to 70, diagnosed with alopecia, deemed suitable for DPC therapy, and excluded if pregnant. Unfractionated whole blood was collected in Tempus Blood RNA tubes, and total RNA was extracted from that blood. Here the sequenced sample was whole blood, taken in connection with sensitization to the hapten diphenylcyclopropenone (DPC). In this chain, TRBV12-3 or TRBV12-4 is recombined with TRBJ1-5, and perhaps TRBD1 as D gene, on 6 matching bases. The receptor was derived from a young woman with alopecia areata. Some clones in this sample may be carry-over from other donors' samples. The CDR3 in this case is CASSLAGGHQPQHF. The nucleotides read TGTGCCAGCAGTTTAGCGGGGGGGCATCAGCCCCAGCATTTT.